The 16 T cell receptor beta chains below all came from one sample that was sequenced in a study of T cells in narcolepsy (dated by TCRdb to about 2018). Libraries were made using the immunoSEQ multiplex PCR assay. TCRdb took this table from immuneACCESS and kept in-frame rearrangements with V and J called. Such tables lack part of the clones; where checked against another copy, unresolved V genes explain under half of the gap, and the rest is unexplained. The sample profile shows about 35,000 clones; over 80% of them were found once. The ten biggest clones cover more than 1% of the sample. The material sequenced was memory (CD45RA-) CD4+ T cells from blood. The cell subset or site tag for this specimen amounts to: memory T cells sorted ex vivo from peripheral blood. These receptors were taken from a human donor in good health.

In its sample, this clone was seen a few times. This chain connects TRBV11-3 to TRBJ2-7; no reliable D call. The CDR3 runs 13 residues. The germline gives CDR1 SGHNT, CDR2 YENEEA. Deletions cut 1 base from V and 4 bases from J, with 8 bases between. CDR3: CASSLAPRYEQYF. The CDR3 nucleotides are TGTGCCAGCAGCTTAGCCCCTCGTTACGAGCAGTACTTC.

The DNA for the CDR3 is TGTGCCAGCAGCTTAGACGGAATAGGGAGCGGGGGGCGCCACGAGCAGTACTTC. This sequence encodes CASSLDGIGSGGRHEQYF. This rearrangement joins TRBV7-2 to TRBJ2-7; the match to TRBD2 covers 9 bases. The length of the CDR3 is 18 residues. The V segment lost 1 base and the J segment 5 bases; nucleotides outside the gene matches: 15. Germline loops: CDR1 SGHTA, CDR2 FQGNSA.

DNA of the CDR3: TGTGCCAGCAGTGAAGTAGGCAGCCCTTACGAGCAGTACTTC. Translation gives CASSEVGSPYEQYF. V is TRBV6-5 and J is TRBJ2-7; D uncertain. The germline V gene has CDR1 MNHEY and CDR2 SVGAGI. V lost 5 bases to trimming and J lost 4 bases, with 15 bases between them. This CDR3 contains 14 residues.

This clone was seen more than once but under ten times. V is TRBV6-1 and J is TRBJ1-1; tentatively, D is TRBD1 (6 bases). This CDR3 spans 16 amino acids. The germline V and J ends were trimmed by 3 bases and 0 bases, with 14 bases remaining between them. Germline lookup yields CDR1 MNHNS and CDR2 SASEGT. CDR3 amino acids: CASSEGGWGLNTEAFF. The CDR3 DNA follows: TGTGCCAGCAGTGAGGGGGGCTGGGGGCTGAACACTGAAGCTTTCTTT.

The chain carries TRBV2 and TRBJ2-7; D is unresolved. Trimming left V 7 bases short and J 2 bases short, with 15 bases between. The CDR3 extends over 14 amino acids. The germline V gene has CDR1 SNHLY and CDR2 FYNNEI. DNA for the CDR3: TGTGCCAGCACCGTACTCCAGGCCACCTACGAGCAGTACTTC. Its protein product is CASTVLQATYEQYF.

V usage is TRBV5-4 and J usage is TRBJ2-4; a possible D gene is TRBD1 (6 bases). The ends were cut back, 4 bases at V and 3 bases at J, with 14 bases in the middle. Germline loops: CDR1 SGHNT, CDR2 YYREEE (reference sequence). The CDR3 consists of 15 residues. CDR3 bases: TGTGCCAGCAGCATAGACGCAGGGGTCAAAAACATTCAGTACTTC. Encoded protein: CASSIDAGVKNIQYF.

The chain links TRBV29-1 to TRBJ2-7; D might be TRBD2 (6 bases). From germline, CDR1 is SQVTM and CDR2 ANQGSEA. This CDR3 spans 18 amino acids. Between the trimmed V and J ends, which lost 1 base and 0 bases, there was a span of 22 bases. CDR3 in DNA: TGCAGCGTTGAAGGGGTGGTAGCGGAGCGACCCAGCTCCTACGAGCAGTACTTC. This gives the protein CSVEGVVAERPSSYEQYF.

In this sample, this clone turned up a few times. CDR3 sequence (DNA): TGTGCCAGCAGTTCGGCCTACGAGCAGTACTTC. Translating gives CASSSAYEQYF. The chain employs TRBV28 and TRBJ2-7; no clear D. V was shortened by 4 bases and J by 2 bases, with 3 bases between the two germline ends. There are 11 residues in the CDR3. CDR1 and CDR2 (germline): MDHEN, SYDVKM.

The chain couples TRBV5-1 to TRBJ1-5; tentatively, D is TRBD1 (5 bases). The CDR3 is 14 residues long. Trimming pared 7 bases from V and 7 bases from J, leaving 18 bases between. CDR1 and CDR2 from the germline V gene are SGHRS and YFSETQ. The CDR3 reads CASALGGEGQPQHF. CDR3 nucleotides: TGCGCCAGCGCGCTGGGGGGGGAGGGCCAGCCCCAGCATTTT.

This chain uses TRBV10-3 with TRBJ1-2; TRBD1 matches at 7 bases. The germline V gene has CDR1 ENHRY and CDR2 SYGVKD. V shed 8 bases and J 4 bases; nucleotides not matched to a gene: 1. The CDR3 consists of 11 residues. Written as DNA, the CDR3 is TGTGCCATCGGGGACAGCTATGGCTACACCTTC. Protein sequence: CAIGDSYGYTF.

For this clone: The germline gene is not matched at one end of the junction; a read error may be the cause. This chain joins TRBV6-5 and TRBJ1-5, with 7 bases identical to TRBD1. CDR3 length: 12 amino acids. Germline loops: CDR1 MNHEY, CDR2 SVGAGI. The CDR3: CASSRDSLSRRF. The CDR3 DNA follows: TGTGCCAGCAGTCGGGACAGCCTGAGCCGGCGTTTT.

The chain links TRBV25-1 to TRBJ2-7; 8 bases align to TRBD2. The CDR3 is 14 amino acids. Germline V gene sequence: CDR1 MGHDK, CDR2 SYGVNS. The ends lost 7 bases at V and 4 bases at J; junction bases unmatched: 9. The CDR3 region has the DNA TGTGCCAGCAAGGGGGGTAGCGGGATGTACGAGCAGTACTTC. This encodes CASKGGSGMYEQYF.

The chain couples TRBV28 to TRBJ2-1; D is uncertain. V was shortened by 6 bases and J by 8 bases, with 14 bases between the two germline ends. CDR3 size: 13 residues. CDR1 is MDHEN and CDR2 is SYDVKM in the germline V gene. The CDR3 protein is CASSLPRSHEQFF. The CDR3 DNA follows: TGTGCCAGCAGCCTCCCACGCTCCCATGAGCAGTTCTTC.

This chain joins TRBV28 and TRBJ2-7; D remains unclear. Trimming took off 5 bases at V and 5 bases at J, with 7 bases between the two ends. CDR1 is MDHEN, CDR2 SYDVKM, per germline. There are 11 residues in the CDR3. The CDR3 reads CASSPLNEQYF. The CDR3 coding sequence is TGTGCCAGCAGTCCCTTAAACGAGCAGTACTTC.

This chain connects TRBV5-5 to TRBJ1-5; a weak D match, TRBD1 (5 bases). V was pared by 0 bases and J by 2 bases, with 6 bases between. CDR1 SGHKS and CDR2 YYEKEE come from the germline V gene (reference sequence). The CDR3 covers 14 residues. CDR3 sequence (DNA): TGTGCCAGCAGCTTGGAACAGGGCAATCAGCCCCAGCATTTT. Amino acids: CASSLEQGNQPQHF.

The chain combines TRBV14 with TRBJ1-1; 8 nucleotides align to TRBD1. From germline, CDR1 is SGHDN and CDR2 FVKESK. V trimming: 4 bases; J trimming: 1 base; junction bases outside the gene matches: 11. The CDR3 extends over 17 amino acids. The CDR3 bases are TGTGCCAGCAGCCTAGGACAGGGAGGTTGGCGGAACACTGAAGCTTTCTTT. Translating gives CASSLGQGGWRNTEAFF.